This is a list of T cell receptor beta chains from one sample in a study of cytomegalovirus exposure and HLA in healthy donors. Only in-frame clones appear in the TCRdb table, and some are missing; sequencing was by immunoSEQ multiplex PCR. This table has 250,000 to 300,000 clones, 65% to 90% appearing once. Sequencing was carried out using PBMCs. These receptors all come from a woman under 30 in good health and CMV-seronegative. The CDR3 runs from the conserved cysteine through the conserved F or W. Fields, in order: J gene, D gene, clone size, V gene, CDR3 DNA, CDR3 protein. The D gene is left open where the match is weak. Where a row states a size, it is once, few, many or the class of an expanded clone; other rows omit it.

j_call: TRBJ2-2
d_call: TRBD1
clone_size: NA
v_call: TRBV27
cdr3_nt: TGTGCCAGCAGTCAGTATAGACAGGGCAACACCGGGGAGCTGTTTTTT
cdr3_aa: CASSQYRQGNTGELFF

j_call: TRBJ1-4
d_call: NA
clone_size: NA
v_call: TRBV6-6
cdr3_nt: TGTGCCAGCAGTTATCGCGCAACTAATGAAAAACTGTTTTTT
cdr3_aa: CASSYRATNEKLFF

j_call: TRBJ1-4
d_call: TRBD1
clone_size: NA
v_call: TRBV6-5
cdr3_nt: TGTGCCAGCAGCCTTGGACAGGGGTTTTTGGAAAAACTGTTTTTT
cdr3_aa: CASSLGQGFLEKLFF

j_call: TRBJ1-5
d_call: NA
clone_size: NA
v_call: TRBV4-1
cdr3_nt: TGCGCCAGCAGCCAAGAAGGGGCACGCAATCAGCCCCAGCATTTT
cdr3_aa: CASSQEGARNQPQHF

j_call: TRBJ1-5
d_call: TRBD1
clone_size: NA
v_call: TRBV28
cdr3_nt: TGTGCCAGCAGTCCCACCGGGACAGTACAAGGAGGGCCCCAGCATTTT
cdr3_aa: CASSPTGTVQGGPQHF

j_call: TRBJ2-7
d_call: TRBD1
clone_size: NA
v_call: TRBV15
cdr3_nt: TGTGCCACCAGCACGACAGGGGACGAGCAGTACTTC
cdr3_aa: CATSTTGDEQYF

j_call: TRBJ2-7
d_call: NA
clone_size: few
v_call: TRBV9
cdr3_nt: TGTGCCAGCAGCGTAGAGCTGCGCGGGGAGCAGTACTTC
cdr3_aa: CASSVELRGEQYF

j_call: TRBJ1-1
d_call: TRBD1
clone_size: NA
v_call: TRBV2
cdr3_nt: TGTGCCAGCAGAGCCGACAGGGGTGAAGCTTTCTTT
cdr3_aa: CASRADRGEAFF

j_call: TRBJ1-5
d_call: NA
clone_size: NA
v_call: TRBV30
cdr3_nt: TGTGCCTGGAGTGTACGAGGTAATCAGCCCCAGCATTTT
cdr3_aa: CAWSVRGNQPQHF

j_call: TRBJ2-7
d_call: TRBD1
clone_size: NA
v_call: TRBV18
cdr3_nt: TGTGCCAGCTCACCAGGACAGGGCTCCTACGAGCAGTACTTC
cdr3_aa: CASSPGQGSYEQYF

j_call: TRBJ1-1
d_call: NA
clone_size: once
v_call: TRBV19
cdr3_nt: TGTGCCAGCAGGGGCGCGGCTATAAACACTGAAGCTTTCTTT
cdr3_aa: CASRGAAINTEAFF

j_call: TRBJ1-1
d_call: NA
clone_size: NA
v_call: TRBV5-6
cdr3_nt: TGTGCCAGCAGCTTTACAGGGTATGACACTGAAGCTTTCTTT
cdr3_aa: CASSFTGYDTEAFF

j_call: TRBJ1-5
d_call: TRBD1
clone_size: NA
v_call: TRBV28
cdr3_nt: TGTGCCACGAGGGATACAGGGGCCCCTCAGCCCCAGCATTTT
cdr3_aa: CATRDTGAPQPQHF

j_call: TRBJ2-3
d_call: NA
clone_size: NA
v_call: TRBV19
cdr3_nt: TGTGCCACCTCACTGTGGGGGGGCGATACGCAGTATTTT
cdr3_aa: CATSLWGGDTQYF

j_call: TRBJ2-2
d_call: TRBD2
clone_size: NA
v_call: TRBV2
cdr3_nt: TGTGCCAGCAGTGAGTTCCCTAGCGGCGAGGCCGGGGAGCTGTTTTTT
cdr3_aa: CASSEFPSGEAGELFF

j_call: TRBJ2-7
d_call: NA
clone_size: NA
v_call: TRBV7-8
cdr3_nt: TGTGCCAGCAGCTTAGTTTCAGTCTACGAGCAGTACTTC
cdr3_aa: CASSLVSVYEQYF

j_call: TRBJ1-2
d_call: NA
clone_size: NA
v_call: TRBV27
cdr3_nt: TGTGCCAGCAGAAACCAGGGGAGTCGGGTCTATGGCTACACCTTC
cdr3_aa: CASRNQGSRVYGYTF